The 8 T cell receptor beta chains listed next were all sequenced from one sample in a study of T cells in Graves' hyperthyroidism and ophthalmopathy. The source material, RNA transcripts, was used to amplify TCR beta CDR3 regions. The HTBI set primed first-round TCR CDR3 RT-PCR. One entry per CDR3 protein, called by TCRdb with MiXCR from the multiplex PCR reads. Among under 750,000 distinct CDR3 sequences listed, under 20% were seen once. The sample was blood. The receptor set was obtained from a woman between 50 and 59 years old with Graves' hyperthyroidism that later progressed to Graves' ophthalmopathy.

The rearrangement joins TRBV20-1 to TRBJ2-2, with D perhaps being TRBD1 or TRBD2 (5 bases each). This CDR3 comprises 16 residues. V was cut by 6 bases and J by 0 bases, with 17 bases left in between. Germline V gives CDR1 DFQATT, CDR2 SNEGSKA (reference sequence). The CDR3 DNA sequence: TGCAGTGCATCCGCACCAGGGACGGCGAACACCGGGGAGCTGTTTTTT. It codes for CSASAPGTANTGELFF.

This clonotype was detected ten times or more. This chain links TRBV5-1 with TRBJ2-4; TRBD1 matches 8 bases. The CDR3 consists of 14 residues. The germline V gene encodes CDR1 SGHRS and CDR2 YFSETQ. V shed 4 bases, J shed 7 bases, and the junction held 7 bases outside the gene matches. CDR3 bases: TGCGCCAGCAGCGACGACAGGGGCGGGAACATTCAGTACTTC. Translation: CASSDDRGGNIQYF.

The chain employs TRBV10-1 and TRBJ2-1; D possibly corresponds to TRBD2 (5 bases). The V end lost 0 bases, the J end lost 2 bases, and 11 bases lay between the germline ends. The CDR3 loop spans 16 amino acids. Germline V CDR1 and CDR2: WNHNN, SYGVQD (reference sequence). The CDR3 nucleotides are TGCGCCAGCAGTGAGTCGACGAGGGCCGCCTACAATGAGCAGTTCTTC. Its translation: CASSESTRAAYNEQFF.

This clonotype was seen at least ten times. This chain joins TRBV7-9 and TRBJ2-6, with D perhaps TRBD1 (6 bases). In germline, CDR1 is SEHNR, CDR2 FQNEAQ (reference sequence). CDR3 size: 16 residues. V was trimmed by 5 bases and J by 2 bases, leaving 13 bases between them. The CDR3 DNA is TGTGCCAGCAGCCCAACAGGGAACCCTGGGGCCAACGTCCTGACTTTC. Protein product: CASSPTGNPGANVLTF.

This clonotype was detected only a few times. V gene TRBV7-2 combines with J gene TRBJ2-1; 9 bases agree with TRBD1. This CDR3 is 15 amino acids long. The ends lost 1 base at V and 8 bases at J; junction bases unmatched: 6. Germline V gene sequence: CDR1 SGHTA, CDR2 FQGNSA. Here the CDR3 reads CASSLEQGAGDEQFF. CDR3 in DNA: TGTGCCAGCAGCTTAGAACAGGGGGCGGGGGATGAGCAGTTCTTC. The full variable domain, completed using reference TRBV7-2 and TRBJ2-1, is GAGVSQSPSNKVTEKGKDVELRCDPISGHTALYWYRQSLGQGLEFLIYFQGNSAPDKSGLPSDRFSAERTGGSVSTLTIQRTQQEDSAVYLCASSLEQGAGDEQFFGPGTRLTVL.

This clonotype was found many times. The chain has TRBV3-1 and TRBJ1-4; D uncertain. The V end lost 0 bases, the J end lost 5 bases, and 4 bases lay between the germline ends. The CDR3 contains 13 residues. Germline V lookup: CDR1 LGHDT, CDR2 YNNKEL (reference sequence). CDR3 protein: CASSQEVNEKLFF. CDR3 in DNA: TGTGCCAGCAGCCAAGAGGTCAATGAAAAACTGTTTTTT.

This clonotype was seen a handful of times. The chain couples TRBV10-3 to TRBJ2-3; 10 bases are a match to TRBD2. CDR3 length equals 16 residues. V dropped 3 bases and J dropped 0; count of bases not matched to a gene: 3. Germline CDR1 reads ENHRY; CDR2 reads SYGVKD. CDR3 in amino acids: CAISETSGASTDTQYF. CDR3 nucleotides: TGTGCCATCAGTGAAACTAGCGGGGCTAGCACAGATACGCAGTATTTT.

This clonotype was observed at least ten times. V gene TRBV12-3 or TRBV12-4 combines with J gene TRBJ2-2; a weak D match, TRBD1 (6 bases). Trimming left V 7 bases short and J 6 bases short, with 12 bases between. The CDR3 spans 13 residues. The CDR3 region has the DNA TGTGCCAGCATGTGGGGGCTGGCCGGGGAGCTGTTTTTT. Its translation is CASMWGLAGELFF.